This is a list of T cell receptor beta chains from one sample in a study of OX40 agonist ivuxolimab in advanced cancers. Only in-frame clones appear in the TCRdb table, and some are missing; sequencing was by immunoSEQ multiplex PCR. The data contain some 25,000 clones, over 65% of them singletons. The sequencing here drew on CD4+ or CD8+ T cells sorted from blood, taken in a trial of the OX40 agonist ivuxolimab. The receptors originated from an adult with an advanced solid tumor such as melanoma, head and neck, liver or kidney cancer. CDR3s include the opening cysteine and the closing phenylalanine or tryptophan. Fields, in order: D gene, J gene, V gene, CDR3 protein, CDR3 DNA. D genes are given only for firm matches.

>NA|TRBJ1-2|TRBV19
CASTGENYGYTF
TGTGCCAGTACCGGGGAAAACTATGGCTACACCTTC
>TRBD1|TRBJ1-1|TRBV19
CASSLQGTPEAFF
TGTGCCAGTAGTCTACAGGGGACTCCTGAAGCTTTCTTT
>NA|TRBJ1-4|TRBV7-6
CASSSVGEKLFF
TGTGCCAGCAGTTCGGTAGGGGAAAAACTGTTTTTT
>TRBD1|TRBJ1-3|TRBV30
CAWTQTGGPGNTIYF
TGTGCCTGGACCCAAACAGGGGGCCCTGGAAACACCATATATTTT
>NA|TRBJ2-7|TRBV11-1
CASSLNYEQYF
TGTGCCAGCAGCTTAAACTACGAGCAGTACTTC
>TRBD1|TRBJ1-2|TRBV19
CASSPETGTGGFYGYTF
TGTGCCAGTAGTCCCGAAACCGGGACAGGGGGCTTCTATGGCTACACCTTC
>NA|TRBJ2-2|TRBV28
CASSSGQNTGELFF
TGTGCCAGCAGTTCGGGACAGAACACCGGGGAGCTGTTTTTT
>TRBD1|TRBJ1-2|TRBV6-5
CASKQPGQGDYGYTF
TGTGCCAGCAAACAACCGGGACAGGGTGACTATGGCTACACCTTC
>NA|TRBJ1-5|TRBV28
CASSLVNQPQHF
TGTGCCAGCAGTTTAGTAAATCAGCCCCAGCATTTT
>NA|TRBJ2-2|TRBV4-3
CASSQGFGRETGELFF
TGCGCCAGCAGCCAAGGGTTCGGCAGGGAAACCGGGGAGCTGTTTTTT
>TRBD1|TRBJ2-2|TRBV6-4
CASRGTGGARAGELFF
TGTGCCAGCAGAGGGACAGGGGGCGCCCGGGCCGGGGAGCTGTTTTTT
>NA|TRBJ2-2|TRBV5-1
CASSLAQGRTGELFF
TGCGCCAGCAGCTTAGCACAGGGGAGGACCGGGGAGCTGTTTTTT
>TRBD1|TRBJ1-1|TRBV18
CASSTRQGGRNTEAFF
TGTGCCAGCTCAACCAGACAGGGGGGTCGGAACACTGAAGCTTTCTTT
>TRBD1|TRBJ1-2|TRBV19
CASSTFATGENYGYTF
TGTGCCAGTAGTACGTTCGCGACAGGGGAAAACTATGGCTACACCTTC
>NA|TRBJ1-3|TRBV14
CASSQLDMLRNTIYF
TGTGCCAGCAGCCAACTGGACATGTTGCGAAACACCATATATTTT